This TCR beta chain was sequenced in a study of response to subunit inactivated influenza vaccine. This CDR3 spans 12 amino acids. V was cut by 6 bases and J by 7 bases, with 12 bases left in between. In regard to this clonotype: Its antigen remains unknown.

TCRdb reprocessed the RT-PCR reads via MiXCR and lists one record per CDR3 protein. The data show hundreds of thousands of distinct CDR3 sequences, roughly 22% seen once. Broader study findings: Only a handful of new T cells, the authors suggested, are recruited with each seasonal influenza vaccination.

The sequencing here drew on PBMCs from blood, taken approximately 22 months after vaccination. The chain employs TRBV12-3 or TRBV12-4 and TRBJ1-1, with D maybe TRBD1 (5 bases). This TCR came from a man between 50 and 69 years old who received an inactivated influenza vaccine. The chain's CDR3 is CASSPLGVEAFF. In DNA, the CDR3 is TGTGCCAGCAGCCCCCTGGGGGTTGAAGCTTTCTTT.